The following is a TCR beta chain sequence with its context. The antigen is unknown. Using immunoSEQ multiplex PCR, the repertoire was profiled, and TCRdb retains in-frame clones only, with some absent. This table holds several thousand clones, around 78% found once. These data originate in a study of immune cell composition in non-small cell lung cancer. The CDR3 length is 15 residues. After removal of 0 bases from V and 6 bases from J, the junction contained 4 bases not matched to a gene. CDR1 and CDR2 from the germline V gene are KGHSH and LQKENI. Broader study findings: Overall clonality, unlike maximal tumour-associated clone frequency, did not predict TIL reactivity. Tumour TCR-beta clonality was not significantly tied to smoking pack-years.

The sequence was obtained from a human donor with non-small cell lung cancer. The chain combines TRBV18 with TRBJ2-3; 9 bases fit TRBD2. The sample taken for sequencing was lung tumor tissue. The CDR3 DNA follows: TGTGCCAGCTCACCACCGGGACTAGCTCGTGATACGCAGTATTTT. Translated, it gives CASSPPGLARDTQYF.